These T cell receptor beta chains were read from a single sample in a study of blood T cell repertoires in COVID-19. Profiling relied on immunoSEQ multiplex PCR, and the TCRdb table lists in-frame clones only, not all of them. The sample carries about 230,000 clones, less than 90% recorded once. Sequenced sample: PBMCs or T cells enriched from blood (not recorded which). The receptors derive from a woman in her forties or fifties in a cohort exposed to, infected with or recovered from COVID-19 (not recorded which). Both conserved end residues are part of each CDR3. A D gene is named only where the DNA matches it firmly. Not all rows give a size; the values are once, few, many and, for expanded clones, a class.

v_gene	abundance	j_gene	d_gene	CDR3nt	CDR3aa
TRBV28	NA	TRBJ1-2	NA	TGTGCCAGCAGTTTGGCGGGAGGCTATGGCTACACCTTC	CASSLAGGYGYTF
TRBV7-9	NA	TRBJ2-7	TRBD1	TGTGCCAGCAGCACGGGACAGCCTTCCTACGAGCAGTACTTC	CASSTGQPSYEQYF
TRBV3-1/TRBV3-2	NA	TRBJ1-3	NA	TGTGCCAGCAGCCCATCTGGAAACACCATATATTTT	CASSPSGNTIYF
TRBV27	NA	TRBJ2-1	TRBD2	TGTGCCAGCAGTACCCTAGCGGGGGCCCACAGCTCCTACAATGAGCAGTTCTTC	CASSTLAGAHSSYNEQFF
TRBV5-5	NA	TRBJ1-2	NA	TGTGCCAGCAGCTTAGAGGGAGGGAAAGCATATGGCTACACCTTC	CASSLEGGKAYGYTF
TRBV5-1	NA	TRBJ2-7	TRBD1	TGCGCCAGCAGCGCAACGTCCGGGACAGGGGGCAACGAGCAGTACTTC	CASSATSGTGGNEQYF
TRBV7-2	NA	TRBJ2-7	NA	TGTGCCAGCAGCTGGGGGCAGGGCAGTTCCTACGAGCAGTACTTC	CASSWGQGSSYEQYF
TRBV7-2	NA	TRBJ2-1	NA	TGTGCTGTGGGGGCCACTGTTGAGTTCTTC	CAVGATVEFF
TRBV7-3	NA	TRBJ2-6	TRBD2	TGTGCCAGCAGCTTAGTGGGGACTAGGCCGGGGGCTGGGGCCAACGTCCTGACTTTC	CASSLVGTRPGAGANVLTF
TRBV6-5	NA	TRBJ2-7	NA	TGTGCCAGCAGTCGGAGGTACGAGCAGTACTTC	CASSRRYEQYF
TRBV18	once	TRBJ2-7	TRBD1	TGTGCCAGCTCACCCGCGACAACAGGGGTCGAGCAGTACTTC	CASSPATTGVEQYF
TRBV6-5	NA	TRBJ2-1	TRBD1	TGTGCCAGCAGGGGGGACAGGGGGCTTTACAATGAGCAGTTCTTC	CASRGDRGLYNEQFF
TRBV24-1	NA	TRBJ1-6	TRBD1	TGTGCCACCAGTGATTACAGGGGTAATAATTCACCCCTCCACTTT	CATSDYRGNNSPLHF
TRBV28	NA	TRBJ1-5	TRBD1	TGTGCCAGCAGGACAGGGTCAATGGGCAATCAGCCCCAGCATTTT	CASRTGSMGNQPQHF
TRBV28	NA	TRBJ1-3	NA	TGTGCCAGCAGTTTCCCCGCAGGGTCTGGAAACACCATATATTTT	CASSFPAGSGNTIYF
TRBV7-8	few	TRBJ1-1	TRBD1	TGTGCCAGCAGCCTCCGACAGGGGTGGATTGGCACTGAAGCTTTCTTT	CASSLRQGWIGTEAFF
TRBV27	NA	TRBJ1-5	TRBD1	TGTGCCAGCGCAGGGACAGGGGCACAGCCCCAGCATTTT	CASAGTGAQPQHF
TRBV10-2	NA	TRBJ2-4	NA	TGCGCCAGCAGTGAGACCCAGGGCGTCCCGCTTCAGTACTTC	CASSETQGVPLQYF
TRBV9	NA	TRBJ1-1	TRBD1	TGTGCCAGCAGCGTAGGGGCAGGGGGGAACACTGAAGCTTTCTTT	CASSVGAGGNTEAFF
TRBV27	NA	TRBJ2-3	TRBD2	TGTGCCAGCAGTTCCCGAAGACTAGCGGGGGGGGCAGATACGCAGTATTTT	CASSSRRLAGGADTQYF
TRBV7-3	NA	TRBJ1-1	TRBD1	TGTGCCAGCAGCCCCGTGGAGGGGGCGGTTGCTTTCTTT	CASSPVEGAVAFF
TRBV28	NA	TRBJ2-7	NA	TGTGCCAGCAGTACACCGGGCTACGAGCAGTACTTC	CASSTPGYEQYF
TRBV6-6	NA	TRBJ2-7	NA	TGTGCCAGCACAGGCACCATCAATTCCTACGAGCAGTACTTC	CASTGTINSYEQYF
TRBV15	NA	TRBJ1-5	TRBD1	TGTGCCACCAGCAGCTACAGGGGGAGCAATCAGCCCCAGCATTTT	CATSSYRGSNQPQHF
TRBV5-1	NA	TRBJ2-3	NA	TGCGCCAGCAGCTTGGGGCAGGGAAGCACAGATACGCAGTATTTT	CASSLGQGSTDTQYF